The T cell receptor beta chain described here comes from a study of T-cell reconstitution after alpha-beta-depleted transplantation in children. Points from the study as a whole: Some patients' high day-60 TCRbeta diversity was attributed to recipient cells surviving conditioning. Two months or so post-transplant, alpha-beta T cells reportedly derived from several hundred expanded graft clones. Once a year had passed after transplant, T-cell counts and diversity came mostly from newly produced T cells.

Unique molecular identifiers were incorporated into the prepared TCRbeta library. Each CDR3 protein gets one entry after TCRdb re-called the PCR reads with MiXCR. The sample lists 19,000 or so distinct CDR3 sequences, 13% occurring once. This clonotype was found many times. Its target is unknown. V dropped 7 bases and J dropped 3 bases, with 10 bases sitting between them. The CDR3 is 12 amino acids. The germline CDR1 and CDR2 sequences are SNHLY and FYNNEI. The receptor comes from a female patient between 2 and 10 years old who had a stem cell transplant for congenital amegakaryocytic thrombocytopenia, so the T cells may come from the graft donor. The chain employs TRBV2 and TRBJ2-7; D call uncertain. The starting material was PBMCs, mostly from graft donor cells, obtained 60 days after TCRalphabeta/CD19-depleted stem cell transplant. In nucleotides, the CDR3 is TGTGCCAGCACCCGGAATAACTACGAGCAGTACTTC. Encoded protein: CASTRNNYEQYF.